The 14 T cell receptor beta chains below come from one sample, sequenced in a study of OX40 agonist ivuxolimab in advanced cancers. Assay used: immunoSEQ multiplex PCR; TCRdb lists only in-frame clones, some missing. This repertoire shows nearly 80,000 clones, around 90% found once; its top ten account for approximately 0.3%. Sample: CD4+ or CD8+ T cells sorted from blood, taken in a trial of the OX40 agonist ivuxolimab. The source is an adult with an advanced solid tumor such as melanoma, head and neck, liver or kidney cancer.

This clone occurred once. The chain couples TRBV18 to TRBJ2-5; TRBD1 is a possible D gene (5 bases). V lost 0 bases, J lost 4 bases, and 9 bases lay in between. The CDR3 runs to 14 residues. Per the germline V gene, CDR1 is KGHSH and CDR2 is LQKENI. The CDR3 reads CASSPPPGIETQYF. CDR3 in DNA: TGTGCCAGCTCACCACCCCCAGGGATAGAGACCCAGTACTTC.

The rearrangement links TRBV9 to TRBJ1-6, with no clear D. The CDR3 is made up of 15 amino acids. V lost 0 bases and J lost 7, with 11 bases in between. The germline CDR1 and CDR2 sequences are SGDLS and YYNGEE. As DNA, the CDR3 is TGTGCCAGCAGCGTAGCCGGGAGGGAAAATTCACCCCTCCACTTT. Translating it yields CASSVAGRENSPLHF.

This clone occurred a few times. The chain joins TRBV28 to TRBJ1-5; D gene unclear. The CDR3 covers 12 residues. Germline V gene data show CDR1 as MDHEN and CDR2 as SYDVKM. Between the trimmed V and J ends, which lost 4 bases and 5 bases, there was a span of 6 bases. CDR3 region: CASSSSDQPQHF. The CDR3 coding sequence is TGTGCCAGCAGTTCTTCCGATCAGCCCCAGCATTTT.

The V and J genes are TRBV6-1 and TRBJ2-3, with no clear D. From germline, CDR1 is MNHNS and CDR2 SASEGT. This CDR3 region has 14 residues. Trimming left V 7 bases short and J 1 base short, with 12 bases between. Written as DNA, the CDR3 is TGTGCCAGCAAGATACAGCTTGGCACAGATACGCAGTATTTT. Its translation: CASKIQLGTDTQYF.

A few counts support this clone. J is TRBJ1-1 and V is TRBV11-2; unclear D gene. V dropped 3 bases and J dropped 3 bases, with 11 bases sitting between them. The CDR3 covers 14 residues. The germline gives CDR1 SGHAT, CDR2 FQNNGV. The CDR3 spells CASSFLRFDTEAFF. CDR3 in DNA: TGTGCCAGCAGCTTTTTACGTTTTGACACTGAAGCTTTCTTT.

The chain carries TRBV19 and TRBJ1-5; 8 bases align to TRBD1. The CDR3 has 17 amino acids. The germline V gene encodes CDR1 LNHDA and CDR2 SQIVND (reference sequence). Trimming at V came to 6 bases and at J to 6 bases, leaving 16 bases not matched to a gene. CDR3 coding DNA: TGTGCCAGTAGGGCCGGGACAGGAACTTCGTTAGGTCAGCCCCAGCATTTT. Protein product: CASRAGTGTSLGQPQHF.

The chain recombines TRBV28 with TRBJ1-1; TRBD1 is a possible D gene (5 bases). V was trimmed by 5 bases and J by 6 bases, leaving 13 bases between them. Germline CDR1 MDHEN, CDR2 SYDVKM. This CDR3 spans 13 amino acids. CDR3 in DNA: TGTGCCAGCAGTGGACCCGGCAGGGCTGAAGCTTTCTTT. As protein: CASSGPGRAEAFF. The variable domain in full, with the rest retrieved from reference TRBV28 and TRBJ1-1, is DVKVTQSSRYLVKRTGEKVFLECVQDMDHENMFWYRQDPGLGLRLIYFSYDVKMKEKGDIPEGYSVSREKKERFSLILESASTNQTSMYLCASSGPGRAEAFFGQGTRLTVV.

The V and J genes are TRBV9 and TRBJ2-3, with 8 bases lining up with TRBD2. V lost 4 bases to trimming and J lost 3 bases; unmatched junction nucleotides: 10. Germline V CDR1 and CDR2: SGDLS, YYNGEE. The CDR3 spans 16 residues. Here the CDR3 reads CASSPRGGVKTDTQYF. In nucleotides, the CDR3 is TGTGCCAGCAGCCCCCGGGGGGGAGTAAAGACAGATACGCAGTATTTT.

The chain joins TRBV7-3 to TRBJ1-2, with D maybe TRBD1 (5 bases). CDR3 length: 13 residues. CDR1 SGHTA and CDR2 FQGTGA come from the germline V gene. Trimming removed 6 bases from V and 8 bases from J, with 16 bases in between. The CDR3 protein is CASSFGTGNGYTF. CDR3 DNA: TGTGCCAGCAGTTTCGGGACGGGGAACGGCTACACCTTC.

This clone was found once. The chain recombines TRBV10-1 with TRBJ2-1, with D maybe TRBD1 (6 bases). This CDR3 is built from 17 residues. Trimming removed 11 bases at V and 3 bases at J, with 26 bases between. CDR1 and CDR2 (germline): WNHNN, SYGVQD (reference sequence). The CDR3 reads CAFRTALITWIYNEQFF. CDR3 nucleotide sequence: TGCGCCTTTCGGACAGCCCTTATAACTTGGATCTACAATGAGCAGTTCTTC.

The genes are TRBV6-7 and TRBJ2-7; maybe TRBD2 (5 bases). TRBV6-7 is placed among ORFs of uncertain function. The CDR3 spans 14 residues. V shed 6 bases and J shed 0 bases, with 12 bases lying between them. CDR3 coding DNA: TGTGCCAGCAGAATCCGGGATTTCTCCTACGAGCAGTACGTC. It specifies CASRIRDFSYEQYV.

There are a few counts of this clone. The chain is built from TRBV5-5 and TRBJ2-5; no clear D gene. Germline-derived CDR1 and CDR2 are SGHKS and YYEKEE (reference sequence). The CDR3 consists of 13 residues. V lost 1 base to trimming and J lost 7 bases, with 11 bases between them. CDR3 bases: TGTGCCAGCAGCTTGAAGGGCGGCGGGACCCAGTACTTC. Protein sequence: CASSLKGGGTQYF.

This chain links TRBV6-1 with TRBJ1-4; D remains unclear. The CDR3 spans 14 residues. CDR1 and CDR2 from the germline V gene are MNHNS and SASEGT. The V end lost 3 bases, the J end lost 7 bases, and 12 bases lay between the germline ends. The CDR3, as DNA: TGTGCCAGCAGTGATACGGGTTATGGTGAAAAACTGTTTTTT. Translation gives CASSDTGYGEKLFF.

V gene TRBV7-8 combines with J gene TRBJ1-4; no clear D. The CDR3 is made up of 13 amino acids. Trimming took 6 bases from V and 5 from J, leaving 10 bases between them. In germline, CDR1 is SGHVS, CDR2 FQNEAQ. CDR3 nucleotide sequence: TGTGCCAGCAGTTTTGCCAGGAATGAAAAACTGTTTTTT. This encodes CASSFARNEKLFF.